This entry features one T cell receptor (beta chain) sequence. Treatment given: randomized to nivolumab then ipilimumab (arm A) or the reverse (arm B). The data stem from a study of sequential checkpoint blockade in melanoma. The repertoire was sequenced with immunoSEQ multiplex PCR; TCRdb's copy has only in-frame clones and lacks some. The sample holds 6,100 or so clones, 48% seen once. This CDR3 is 14 amino acids long. V dropped 3 bases and J dropped 3; count of bases not matched to a gene: 5. The germline gives CDR1 KGHSH, CDR2 LQKENI. The sample here was CD8+ T cells sorted from blood (inferred from file names), taken from a patient given nivolumab and ipilimumab in sequence. The source of this sequence is a human patient with melanoma. Some clones in this sample may be carry-over from other donors' samples. The rearrangement links TRBV18 to TRBJ2-7; 7 bases line up with TRBD1. CDR3 loop: CASSPRDSGYEQYF. The CDR3 DNA sequence: TGTGCCAGCTCACCCCGGGACAGCGGCTACGAGCAGTACTTC.